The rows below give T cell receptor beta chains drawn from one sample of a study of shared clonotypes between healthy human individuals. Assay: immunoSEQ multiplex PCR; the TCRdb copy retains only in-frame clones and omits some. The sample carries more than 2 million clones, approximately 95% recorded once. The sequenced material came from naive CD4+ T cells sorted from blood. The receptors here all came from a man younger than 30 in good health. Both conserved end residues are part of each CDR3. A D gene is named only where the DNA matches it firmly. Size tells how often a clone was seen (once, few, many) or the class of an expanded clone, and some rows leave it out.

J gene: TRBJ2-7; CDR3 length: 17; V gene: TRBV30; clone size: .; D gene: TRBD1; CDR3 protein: CAWSAETYRGLRDEQYF; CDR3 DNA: TGTGCCTGGAGTGCTGAGACTTACAGGGGGCTCCGAGACGAGCAGTACTTC
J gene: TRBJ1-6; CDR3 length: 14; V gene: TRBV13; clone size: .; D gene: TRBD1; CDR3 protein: CASSSRDRNSPLHF; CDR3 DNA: TGTGCCAGCAGCTCGCGGGACAGGAATTCACCCCTCCACTTT
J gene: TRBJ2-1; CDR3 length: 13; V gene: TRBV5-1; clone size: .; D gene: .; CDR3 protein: CASSYPQRNEQFF; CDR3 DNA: TGCGCCAGCAGCTATCCACAACGGAATGAGCAGTTCTTC
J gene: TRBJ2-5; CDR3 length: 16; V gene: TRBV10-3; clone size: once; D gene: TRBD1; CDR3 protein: CAISRRGQGDQETQYF; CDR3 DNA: TGTGCCATCAGTAGACGGGGACAGGGGGACCAAGAGACCCAGTACTTC
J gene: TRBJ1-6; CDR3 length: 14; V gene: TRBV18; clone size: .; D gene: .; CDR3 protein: CASSPPGTFSPLHF; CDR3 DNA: TGTGCCAGCTCACCACCGGGGACTTTCTCACCCCTCCACTTT
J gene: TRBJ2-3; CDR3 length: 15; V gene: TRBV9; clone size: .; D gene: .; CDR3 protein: CASSLSGVSTDTQYF; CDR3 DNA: TGTGCCAGCAGCCTCTCGGGTGTCAGCACAGATACGCAGTATTTT
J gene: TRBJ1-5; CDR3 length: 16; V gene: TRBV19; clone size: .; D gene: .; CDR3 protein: CASSPETVSGNQPQHF; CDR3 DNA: TGTGCCAGTAGTCCTGAGACAGTGTCGGGCAATCAGCCCCAGCATTTT
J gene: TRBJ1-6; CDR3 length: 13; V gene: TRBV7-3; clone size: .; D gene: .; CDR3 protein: CASAPGYNSPLHF; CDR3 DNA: TGTGCCAGCGCTCCGGGCTATAATTCACCCCTCCACTTT
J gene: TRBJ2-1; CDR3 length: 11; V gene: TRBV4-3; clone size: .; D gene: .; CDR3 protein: CASSPEEVGFF; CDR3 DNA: TGCGCCAGCAGCCCTGAAGAGGTGGGATTCTTC
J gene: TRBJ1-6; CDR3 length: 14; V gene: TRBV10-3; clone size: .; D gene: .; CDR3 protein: CASGGNSYNSPLHF; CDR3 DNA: TGTGCCTCGGGGGGGAACTCCTATAATTCACCCCTCCACTTT
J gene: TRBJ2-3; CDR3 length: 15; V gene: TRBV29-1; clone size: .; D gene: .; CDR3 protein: CSVEYPPPFTDTQYF; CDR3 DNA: TGCAGCGTTGAATACCCCCCTCCCTTTACAGATACGCAGTATTTT
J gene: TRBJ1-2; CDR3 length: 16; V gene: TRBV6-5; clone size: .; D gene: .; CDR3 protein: CASSYSRTPIEYGYTF; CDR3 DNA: TGTGCCAGCAGTTACTCGCGGACTCCAATAGAATATGGCTACACCTTC
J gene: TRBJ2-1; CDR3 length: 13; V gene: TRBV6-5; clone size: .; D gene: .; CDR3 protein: CASRARARNEQFF; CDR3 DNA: TGTGCCAGCAGAGCCCGGGCCCGCAATGAGCAGTTCTTC
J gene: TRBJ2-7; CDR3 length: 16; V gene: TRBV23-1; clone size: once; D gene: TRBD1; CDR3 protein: CASSQSRGPGQREQYF; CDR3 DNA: TGCGCCAGCAGTCAATCAAGGGGGCCGGGCCAGAGGGAGCAGTACTTC
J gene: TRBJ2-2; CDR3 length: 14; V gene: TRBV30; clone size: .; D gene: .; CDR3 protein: CAWSVLGYTGELFF; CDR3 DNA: TGTGCCTGGAGTGTCCTGGGATACACCGGGGAGCTGTTTTTT
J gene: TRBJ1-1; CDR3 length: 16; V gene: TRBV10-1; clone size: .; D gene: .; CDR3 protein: CASSESFGKGGTEAFF; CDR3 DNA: TGCGCCAGCAGTGAGTCCTTCGGGAAGGGCGGCACTGAAGCTTTCTTT
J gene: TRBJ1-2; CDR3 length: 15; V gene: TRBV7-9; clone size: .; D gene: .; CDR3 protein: CASSLDPGLNYGYTF; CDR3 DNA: TGTGCCAGCAGCTTAGATCCAGGCCTTAACTATGGCTACACCTTC
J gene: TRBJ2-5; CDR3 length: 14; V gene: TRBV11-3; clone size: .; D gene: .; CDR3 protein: CASSSRTGEETQYF; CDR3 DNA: TGTGCCAGCAGCTCTCGCACAGGCGAAGAGACCCAGTACTTC
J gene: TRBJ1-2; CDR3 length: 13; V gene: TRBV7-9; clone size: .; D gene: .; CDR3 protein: CALSPTGSGGYTF; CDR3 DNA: TGTGCCCTTTCCCCCACAGGGAGCGGAGGCTACACCTTC
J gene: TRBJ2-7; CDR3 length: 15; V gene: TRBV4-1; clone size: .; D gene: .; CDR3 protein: CASSQSPGQGYEQYF; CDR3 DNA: TGCGCCAGCAGCCAATCCCCGGGGCAGGGGTACGAGCAGTACTTC
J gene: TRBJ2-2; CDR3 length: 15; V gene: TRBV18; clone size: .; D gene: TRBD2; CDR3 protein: CASSLLADNTGELFF; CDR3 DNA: TGTGCCAGCTCACTACTAGCGGATAACACCGGGGAGCTGTTTTTT
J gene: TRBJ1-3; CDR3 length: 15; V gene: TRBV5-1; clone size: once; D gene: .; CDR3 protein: CASSLDGANGNTIYF; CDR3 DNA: TGCGCCAGCAGCTTGGACGGGGCGAATGGAAACACCATATATTTT
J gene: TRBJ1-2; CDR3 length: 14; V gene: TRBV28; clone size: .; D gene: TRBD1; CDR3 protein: CASSRGGTGDGYTF; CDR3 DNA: TGTGCCAGCAGTAGGGGAGGGACAGGGGATGGCTACACCTTC
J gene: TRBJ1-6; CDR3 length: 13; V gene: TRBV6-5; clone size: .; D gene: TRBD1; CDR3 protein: CASSRDRDSPLHF; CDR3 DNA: TGTGCCAGCAGTCGGGACAGGGACTCACCCCTCCACTTT
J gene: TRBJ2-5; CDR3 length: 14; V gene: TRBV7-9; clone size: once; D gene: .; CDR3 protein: CASSLVLGLGTQYF; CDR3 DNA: TGTGCCAGCAGCTTAGTTTTGGGGCTGGGGACCCAGTACTTC
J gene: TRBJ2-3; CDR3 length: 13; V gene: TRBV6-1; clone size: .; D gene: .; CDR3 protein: CASSEVAQDTQYF; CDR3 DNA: TGTGCCAGCAGTGAAGTAGCGCAGGATACGCAGTATTTT
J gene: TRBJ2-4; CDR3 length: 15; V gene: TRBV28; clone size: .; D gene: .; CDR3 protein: CASSPAVVAKNIQYF; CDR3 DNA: TGTGCCAGCAGTCCAGCGGTCGTAGCCAAAAACATTCAGTACTTC
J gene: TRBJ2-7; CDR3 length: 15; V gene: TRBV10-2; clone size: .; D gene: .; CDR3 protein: CASSEGRGIFEEQYF; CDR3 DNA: TGCGCCAGCAGTGAAGGCCGCGGTATTTTTGAGGAGCAGTACTTC
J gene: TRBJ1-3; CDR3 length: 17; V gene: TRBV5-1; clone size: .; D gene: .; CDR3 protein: CASSSVPNGAGGNTIYF; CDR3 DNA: TGCGCCAGCAGCTCGGTGCCCAACGGAGCAGGGGGAAACACCATATATTTT
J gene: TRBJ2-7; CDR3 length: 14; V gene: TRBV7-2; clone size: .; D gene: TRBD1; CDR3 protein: CASSPWDRGYEQYF; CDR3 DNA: TGTGCCAGCAGCCCGTGGGACAGGGGCTACGAGCAGTACTTC
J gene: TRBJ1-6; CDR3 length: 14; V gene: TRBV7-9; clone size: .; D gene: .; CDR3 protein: CASSSGVYNSPLHF; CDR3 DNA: TGTGCCAGCAGCAGCGGAGTTTATAATTCACCCCTCCACTTT
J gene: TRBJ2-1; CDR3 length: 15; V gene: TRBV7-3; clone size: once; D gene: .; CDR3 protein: CASSPGGTLDNEQFF; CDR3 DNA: TGTGCCAGCAGCCCCGGGGGGACATTGGACAATGAGCAGTTCTTC
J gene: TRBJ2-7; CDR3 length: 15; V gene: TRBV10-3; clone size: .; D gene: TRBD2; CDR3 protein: CAISGGLAVTYEQYF; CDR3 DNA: TGTGCCATCAGTGGGGGACTAGCGGTGACCTACGAGCAGTACTTC
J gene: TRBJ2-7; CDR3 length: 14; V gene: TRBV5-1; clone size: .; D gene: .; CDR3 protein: CASSFGLGGYEQYF; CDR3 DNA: TGCGCCAGCAGCTTCGGGCTCGGGGGCTACGAGCAGTACTTC
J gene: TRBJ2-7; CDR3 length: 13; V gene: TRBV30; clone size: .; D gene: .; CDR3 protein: CATTRGSSYEQYF; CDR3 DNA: TGTGCCACAACCAGGGGTAGCTCCTACGAGCAGTACTTC
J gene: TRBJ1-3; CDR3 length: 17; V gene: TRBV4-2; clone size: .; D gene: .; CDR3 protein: CASSNLETTGSGNTIYF; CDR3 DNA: TGTGCCAGCAGCAATCTCGAAACAACAGGGTCTGGAAACACCATATATTTT
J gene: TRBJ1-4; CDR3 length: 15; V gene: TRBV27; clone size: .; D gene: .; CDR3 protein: CASSTRGGYNEKLFF; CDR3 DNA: TGTGCCAGCAGTACCCGGGGAGGCTATAATGAAAAACTGTTTTTT
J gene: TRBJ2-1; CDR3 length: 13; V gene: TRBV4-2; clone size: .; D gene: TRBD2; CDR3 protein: CASSQAGLGTCFF; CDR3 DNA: TGTGCCAGCAGCCAAGCAGGACTAGGAACGTGCTTCTTC
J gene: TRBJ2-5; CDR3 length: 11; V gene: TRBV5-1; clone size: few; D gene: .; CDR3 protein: CASSLSETQYF; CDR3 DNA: TGCGCCAGCAGCTTGAGCGAGACCCAGTACTTC
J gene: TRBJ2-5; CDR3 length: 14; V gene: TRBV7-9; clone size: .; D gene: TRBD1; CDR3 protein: CASSFRTGEETQYF; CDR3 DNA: TGTGCCAGCAGTTTCCGGACAGGGGAGGAGACCCAGTACTTC
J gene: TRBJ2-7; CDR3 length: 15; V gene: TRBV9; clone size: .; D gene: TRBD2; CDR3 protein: CASSEAGLAGGEQYF; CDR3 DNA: TGTGCCAGCAGCGAGGCGGGCCTAGCGGGAGGCGAGCAGTACTTC
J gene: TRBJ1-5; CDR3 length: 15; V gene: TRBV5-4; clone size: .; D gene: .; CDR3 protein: CASSPGRGSNQPQHF; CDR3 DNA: TGTGCCAGCAGCCCAGGGAGGGGGAGCAATCAGCCCCAGCATTTT
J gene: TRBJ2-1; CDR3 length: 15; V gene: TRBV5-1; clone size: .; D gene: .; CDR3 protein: CASSLQSSSYNEQFF; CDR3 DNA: TGCGCCAGCAGCCTTCAGTCGTCCTCCTACAATGAGCAGTTCTTC
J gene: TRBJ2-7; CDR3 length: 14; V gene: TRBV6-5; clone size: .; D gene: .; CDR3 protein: CASSEGSRSSQQYF; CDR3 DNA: TGTGCCAGCAGTGAAGGATCCCGGAGCAGCCAGCAGTACTTT
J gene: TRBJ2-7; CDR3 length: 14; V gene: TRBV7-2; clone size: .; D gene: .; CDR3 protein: CASSQETRAGEQYF; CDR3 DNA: TGCGCCAGCAGCCAGGAGACTAGGGCGGGTGAGCAGTACTTC
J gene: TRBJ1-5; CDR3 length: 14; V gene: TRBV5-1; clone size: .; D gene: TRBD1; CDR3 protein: CASSPGQGSQPQHF; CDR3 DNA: TGCGCCAGCAGCCCAGGACAGGGAAGCCAGCCCCAGCATTTT
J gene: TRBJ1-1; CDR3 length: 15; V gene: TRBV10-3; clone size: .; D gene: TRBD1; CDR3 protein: CAISWDRRINTEAFF; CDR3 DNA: TGTGCCATCAGTTGGGACAGGCGCATTAACACTGAAGCTTTCTTT
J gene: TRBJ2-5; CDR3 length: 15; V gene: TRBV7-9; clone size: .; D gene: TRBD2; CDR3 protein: CASSLGLAVQETQYF; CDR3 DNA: TGTGCCAGCAGCTTAGGCCTAGCGGTACAAGAGACCCAGTACTTC
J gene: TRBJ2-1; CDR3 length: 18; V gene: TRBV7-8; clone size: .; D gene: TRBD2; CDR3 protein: CASSVRGTSGRFDNEQFF; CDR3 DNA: TGTGCCAGCAGCGTGAGAGGGACTAGCGGGAGGTTCGACAATGAGCAGTTCTTC
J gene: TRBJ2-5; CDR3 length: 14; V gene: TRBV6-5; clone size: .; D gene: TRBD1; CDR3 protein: CASSWTGEGETQYF; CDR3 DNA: TGTGCCAGCAGTTGGACAGGGGAGGGGGAGACCCAGTACTTC
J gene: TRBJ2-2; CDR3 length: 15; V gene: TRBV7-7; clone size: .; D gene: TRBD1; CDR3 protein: CASSLDRGNTGELFF; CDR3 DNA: TGTGCTAGCAGCTTAGACAGGGGCAACACCGGGGAGCTGTTTTTT
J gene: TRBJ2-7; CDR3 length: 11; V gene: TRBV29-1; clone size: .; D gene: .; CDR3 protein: CSVATSYEQYF; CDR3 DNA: TGCAGCGTTGCCACTAGCTACGAGCAGTACTTC